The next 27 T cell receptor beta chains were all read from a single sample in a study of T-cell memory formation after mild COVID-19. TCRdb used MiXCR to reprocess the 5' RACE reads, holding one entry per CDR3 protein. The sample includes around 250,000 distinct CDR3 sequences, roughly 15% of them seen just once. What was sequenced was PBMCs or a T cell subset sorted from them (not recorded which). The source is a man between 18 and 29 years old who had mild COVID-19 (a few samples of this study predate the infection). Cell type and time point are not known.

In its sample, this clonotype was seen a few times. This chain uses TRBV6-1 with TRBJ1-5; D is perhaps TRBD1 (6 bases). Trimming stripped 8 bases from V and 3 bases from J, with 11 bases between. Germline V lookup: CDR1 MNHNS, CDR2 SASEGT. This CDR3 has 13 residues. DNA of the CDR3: TGTGCCAGCGAGGGGGGGAACAATCAGCCCCAGCATTTT. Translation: CASEGGNNQPQHF.

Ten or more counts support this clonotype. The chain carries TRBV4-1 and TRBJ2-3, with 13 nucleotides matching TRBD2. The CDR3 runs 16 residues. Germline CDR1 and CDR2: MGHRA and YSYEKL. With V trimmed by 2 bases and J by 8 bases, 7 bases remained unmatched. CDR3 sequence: CASSQPTSGGNRTQYF. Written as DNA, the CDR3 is TGCGCCAGCAGCCAACCGACTAGCGGGGGGAACCGTACGCAGTATTTT.

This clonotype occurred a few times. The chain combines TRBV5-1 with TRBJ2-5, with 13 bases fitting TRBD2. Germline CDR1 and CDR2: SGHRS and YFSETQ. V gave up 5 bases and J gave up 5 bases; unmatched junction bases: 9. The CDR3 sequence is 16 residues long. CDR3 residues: CASRTRLAGGQETQYF. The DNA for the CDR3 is TGCGCCAGCAGAACCCGACTAGCGGGAGGTCAGGAGACCCAGTACTTC.

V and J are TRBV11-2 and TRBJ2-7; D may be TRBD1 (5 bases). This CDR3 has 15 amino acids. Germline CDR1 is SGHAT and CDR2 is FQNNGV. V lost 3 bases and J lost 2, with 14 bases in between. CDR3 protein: CASSLDIQTAYEQYV. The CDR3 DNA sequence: TGTGCCAGCAGCTTGGACATACAGACAGCCTACGAGCAGTACGTC.

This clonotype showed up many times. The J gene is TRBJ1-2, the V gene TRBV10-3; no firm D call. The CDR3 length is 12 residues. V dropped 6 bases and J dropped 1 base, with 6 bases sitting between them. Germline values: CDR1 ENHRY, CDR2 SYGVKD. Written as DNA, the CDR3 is TGTGCCATCAGAAGACATAACTATGGCTACACCTTC. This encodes CAIRRHNYGYTF.

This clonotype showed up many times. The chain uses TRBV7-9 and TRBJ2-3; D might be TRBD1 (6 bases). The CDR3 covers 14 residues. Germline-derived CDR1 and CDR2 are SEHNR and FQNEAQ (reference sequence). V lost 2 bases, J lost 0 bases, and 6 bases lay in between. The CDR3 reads CASSLQGSTDTQYF. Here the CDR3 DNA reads TGTGCCAGCAGCTTACAGGGGAGCACAGATACGCAGTATTTT.

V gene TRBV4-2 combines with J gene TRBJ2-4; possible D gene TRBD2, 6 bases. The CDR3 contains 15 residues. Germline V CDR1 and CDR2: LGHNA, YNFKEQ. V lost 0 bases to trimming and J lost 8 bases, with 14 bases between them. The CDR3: CASSQDPMTSYIQYF. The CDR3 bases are TGTGCCAGCAGCCAAGACCCGATGACTAGTTACATTCAGTACTTC.

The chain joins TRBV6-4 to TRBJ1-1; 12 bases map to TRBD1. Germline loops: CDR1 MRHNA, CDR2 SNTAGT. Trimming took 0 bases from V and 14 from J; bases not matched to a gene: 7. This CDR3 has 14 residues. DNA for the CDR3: TGTGCCAGCAGTGACTCGGGGACAGGGGGCGATCGGTTCTTT. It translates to CASSDSGTGGDRFF.

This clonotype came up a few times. The chain's CDR3 is CASSPELAWGNEQFF. DNA for the CDR3: TGTGCCAGCAGTCCAGAACTAGCGTGGGGCAATGAGCAGTTCTTC. The rearrangement links TRBV12-3 or TRBV12-4 to TRBJ2-1; 7 nucleotides match TRBD2. Trimming took 5 bases from V and 6 from J; bases not matched to a gene: 10. The CDR3 extends over 15 amino acids.

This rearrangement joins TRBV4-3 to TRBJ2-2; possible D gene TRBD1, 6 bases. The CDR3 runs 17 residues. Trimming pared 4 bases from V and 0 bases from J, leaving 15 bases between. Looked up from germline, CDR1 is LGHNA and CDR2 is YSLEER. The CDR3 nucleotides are TGCGCCAGCAGCCGTTCCGGGACACCTACGAACACCGGGGAGCTGTTTTTT. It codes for CASSRSGTPTNTGELFF.

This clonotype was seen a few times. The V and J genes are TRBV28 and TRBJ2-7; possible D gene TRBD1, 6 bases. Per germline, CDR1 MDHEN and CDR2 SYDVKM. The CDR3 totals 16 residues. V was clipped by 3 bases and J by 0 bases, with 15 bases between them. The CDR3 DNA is TGTGCCAGCAGTTTGTCCAGGGGTCTTAGCTCCTACGAGCAGTACGTC. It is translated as CASSLSRGLSSYEQYV.

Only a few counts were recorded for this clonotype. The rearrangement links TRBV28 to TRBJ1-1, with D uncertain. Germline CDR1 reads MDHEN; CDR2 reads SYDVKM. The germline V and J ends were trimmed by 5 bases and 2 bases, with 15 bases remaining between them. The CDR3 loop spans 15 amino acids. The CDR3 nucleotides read TGTGCCAGCAGTCCGCCGGGCAGTCTCAACACTGAAGCTTTCTTT. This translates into CASSPPGSLNTEAFF.

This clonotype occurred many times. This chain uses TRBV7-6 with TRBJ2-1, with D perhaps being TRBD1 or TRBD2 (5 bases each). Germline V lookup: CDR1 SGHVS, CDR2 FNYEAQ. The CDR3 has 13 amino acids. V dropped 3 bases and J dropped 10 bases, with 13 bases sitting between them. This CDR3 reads CASSFGTAAEQFF. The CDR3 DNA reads TGTGCCAGCAGCTTTGGGACGGCCGCGGAGCAGTTCTTC. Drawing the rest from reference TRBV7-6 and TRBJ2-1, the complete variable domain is GAGVSQSPRYKVTKRGQDVALRCDPISGHVSLYWYRQALGQGPEFLTYFNYEAQQDKSGLPNDRFSAERPEGSISTLTIQRTEQRDSAMYRCASSFGTAAEQFFGPGTRLTVL.

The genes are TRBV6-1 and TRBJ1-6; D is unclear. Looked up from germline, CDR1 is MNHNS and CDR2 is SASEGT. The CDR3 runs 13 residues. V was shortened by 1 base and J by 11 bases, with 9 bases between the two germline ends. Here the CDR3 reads CASSEVQTAPLHF. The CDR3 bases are TGTGCCAGCAGTGAAGTACAGACGGCACCCCTCCACTTT.

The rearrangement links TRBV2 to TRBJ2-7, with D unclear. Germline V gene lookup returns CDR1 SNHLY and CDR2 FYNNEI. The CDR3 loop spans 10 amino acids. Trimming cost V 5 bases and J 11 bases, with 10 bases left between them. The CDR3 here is CASSLEVEYF. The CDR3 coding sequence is TGTGCCAGCAGTCTGGAAGTAGAGTACTTC.

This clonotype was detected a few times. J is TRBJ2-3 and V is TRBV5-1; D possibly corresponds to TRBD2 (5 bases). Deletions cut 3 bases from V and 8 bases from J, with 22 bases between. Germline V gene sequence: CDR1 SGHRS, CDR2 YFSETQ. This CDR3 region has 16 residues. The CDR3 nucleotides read TGCGCCAGCAGCTCAGATATACCCTCGGGGTCGCGTACGCAGTATTTT. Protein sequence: CASSSDIPSGSRTQYF. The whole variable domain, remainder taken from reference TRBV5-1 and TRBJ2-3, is KAGVTQTPRYLIKTRGQQVTLSCSPISGHRSVSWYQQTPGQGLQFLFEYFSETQRNKGNFPGRFSGRQFSNSRSEMNVSTLELGDSALYLCASSSDIPSGSRTQYFGPGTRLTVL.

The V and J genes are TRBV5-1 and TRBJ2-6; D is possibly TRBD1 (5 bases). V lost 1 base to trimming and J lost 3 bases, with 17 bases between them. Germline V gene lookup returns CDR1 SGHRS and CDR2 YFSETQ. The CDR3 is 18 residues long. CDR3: CASSLSRQGRLGANVLTF. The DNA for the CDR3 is TGCGCCAGCAGCTTGAGTAGGCAGGGAAGGCTTGGGGCCAACGTCCTGACTTTC.

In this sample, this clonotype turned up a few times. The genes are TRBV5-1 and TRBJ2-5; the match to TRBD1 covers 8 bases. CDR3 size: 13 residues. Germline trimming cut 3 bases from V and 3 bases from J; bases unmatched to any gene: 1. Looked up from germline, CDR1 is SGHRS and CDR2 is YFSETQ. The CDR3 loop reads CASSWDRKETQYF. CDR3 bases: TGCGCCAGCAGCTGGGACAGGAAAGAGACCCAGTACTTC. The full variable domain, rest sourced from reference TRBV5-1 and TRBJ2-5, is KAGVTQTPRYLIKTRGQQVTLSCSPISGHRSVSWYQQTPGQGLQFLFEYFSETQRNKGNFPGRFSGRQFSNSRSEMNVSTLELGDSALYLCASSWDRKETQYFGPGTRLLVL.

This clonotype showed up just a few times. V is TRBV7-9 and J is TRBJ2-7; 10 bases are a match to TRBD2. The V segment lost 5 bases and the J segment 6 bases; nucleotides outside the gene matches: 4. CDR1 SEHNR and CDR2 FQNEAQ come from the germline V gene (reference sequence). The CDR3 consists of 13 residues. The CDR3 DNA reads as TGTGCCAGCAGCCCCGGGACTAGCGCCGAGCAGTACGTC. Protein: CASSPGTSAEQYV.

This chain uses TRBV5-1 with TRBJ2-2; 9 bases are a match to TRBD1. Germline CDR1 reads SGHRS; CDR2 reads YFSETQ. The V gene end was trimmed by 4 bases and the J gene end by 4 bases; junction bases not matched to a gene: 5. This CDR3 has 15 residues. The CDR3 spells CASSLGDRVTGELFF. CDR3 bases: TGCGCCAGCAGCCTCGGGGACAGGGTCACCGGGGAGCTGTTTTTT.

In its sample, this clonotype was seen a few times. The CDR3 DNA follows: TGCAGCGTTGGGGGGACAGATAGGATGGGGAACATTCAGTACTTC. Protein product: CSVGGTDRMGNIQYF. The chain has TRBV29-1 and TRBJ2-4; 7 bases match TRBD1. J was trimmed by 7 bases and V by 4 bases; bases with no gene match: 13. Per the germline V gene, CDR1 is SQVTM and CDR2 is ANQGSEA. This CDR3 spans 15 amino acids.

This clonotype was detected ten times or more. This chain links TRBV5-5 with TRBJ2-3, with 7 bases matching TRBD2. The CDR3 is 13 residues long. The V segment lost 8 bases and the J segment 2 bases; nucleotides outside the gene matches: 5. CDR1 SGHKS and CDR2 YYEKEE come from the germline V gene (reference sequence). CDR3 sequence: CASLGLYTDTQYF. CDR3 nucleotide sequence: TGTGCCAGTTTGGGACTATACACAGATACGCAGTATTTT.

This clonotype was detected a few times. The CDR3 protein is CASSYGVWTGELFF. Here the CDR3 DNA reads TGTGCCAGCAGTTACGGGGTGTGGACCGGGGAGCTGTTTTTT. This chain connects TRBV6-2 or TRBV6-3 to TRBJ2-2; D gene ambiguous. Trimming shortened V by 2 bases and J by 5 bases, and 9 bases separated the two germline ends. In germline, CDR1 is MNHEY, CDR2 SVGEGT. The CDR3 totals 14 residues.

CDR3 DNA sequence: TGCGCCAGCAGCTTGGGGGACAGGGGCAAACTGTTTTTT. Translation: CASSLGDRGKLFF. The V call is TRBV5-1, the J call TRBJ1-4, with 10 bases matching TRBD1. The junction had 1 base not matched to a gene; V was cut back by 0 bases and J by 11 bases. CDR3 size: 13 residues. CDR1 SGHRS and CDR2 YFSETQ come from the germline V gene.

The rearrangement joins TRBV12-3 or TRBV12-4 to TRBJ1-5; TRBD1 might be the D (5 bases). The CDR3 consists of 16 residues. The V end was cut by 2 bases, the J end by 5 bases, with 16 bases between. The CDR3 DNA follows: TGTGCCAGCAGTTTACGGCGGGGGGACGTGCATCAGCCCCAGCATTTT. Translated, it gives CASSLRRGDVHQPQHF.

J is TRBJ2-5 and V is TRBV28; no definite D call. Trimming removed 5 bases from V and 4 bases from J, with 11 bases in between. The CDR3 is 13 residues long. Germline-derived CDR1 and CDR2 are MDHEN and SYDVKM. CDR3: CASSPTRVETQYF. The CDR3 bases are TGTGCCAGCAGTCCCACACGGGTAGAGACCCAGTACTTC.

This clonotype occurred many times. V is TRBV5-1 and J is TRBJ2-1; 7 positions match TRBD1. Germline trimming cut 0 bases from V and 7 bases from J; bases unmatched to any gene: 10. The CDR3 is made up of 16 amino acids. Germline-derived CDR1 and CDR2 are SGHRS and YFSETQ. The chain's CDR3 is CASSLAEGQLGNEQFF. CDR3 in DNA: TGCGCCAGCAGCTTGGCCGAGGGACAGTTAGGGAATGAGCAGTTCTTC.